This TCR beta chain was documented in a study of T cells in Graves' hyperthyroidism and ophthalmopathy. Study-wide results and limits: Ophthalmopathy was model-predicted a median about 6.9 months pre-onset. Blood shared most expanded thyroid clonotypes above 0.001. Ophthalmopathy stood apart from stable hyperthyroidism in a 13 V-J model.

The length of the CDR3 is 19 residues. V lost 2 bases and J lost 2, with 22 bases in between. With regard to this clonotype: Its antigen is undetermined.

Diagnoses were made from clinical symptoms, serum measures (thyroxine and TRAb), thyroid ultrasound and orbital computed tomography. The source material, RNA transcripts, was used to amplify TCR beta CDR3 regions. The HTBI primer set drove a first-round RT-PCR of the TCR CDR3. Using its own MiXCR run on the multiplex PCR reads, TCRdb lists one record per CDR3 protein. Here the sample spans nearly 750,000 distinct CDR3 sequences, 30% to 40% being singletons. Sequencing was done on a sample of blood. The clonotype was recovered from a woman between 40 and 50 years old with Graves' hyperthyroidism. V and J are TRBV12-3 or TRBV12-4 and TRBJ1-5; D gene ambiguous. The DNA for the CDR3 is TGTGCCAGCAGTTTACACGTGTCTAACCATCCCGGAGGCAATCAGCCCCAGCATTTT. Protein product: CASSLHVSNHPGGNQPQHF.